A single sample gave rise to the 15 T cell receptor beta chains below, sequenced in a study of early T cells in non-severe SARS-CoV-2 infection. Via MiXCR, TCRdb re-called the 5' RACE reads, giving one row per CDR3 protein. The sample yields about 83,000 distinct CDR3 sequences, 8% to 13% seen once. Sequences were derived from whole blood, sampled at baseline. The receptors derive from an adult who was a healthcare worker with PCR-confirmed SARS-CoV-2 infection or an uninfected control (not recorded which).

This clonotype has a handful of counts. The chain combines TRBV23-1 with TRBJ2-7; D perhaps matches TRBD2 (5 bases). TRBV23-1 is flagged as an ORF with uncertain function. V lost 4 bases and J 3 bases, leaving 10 bases between the germline ends. This CDR3 has 13 residues. The CDR3 coding sequence is TGCGCCAGCAGTCTAGACGGGGTCTACGAGCAGTACTTC. It codes for CASSLDGVYEQYF.

The chain recombines TRBV6-1 with TRBJ1-5, with D uncertain. Trimming stripped 6 bases from V and 1 base from J, with 4 bases between. The CDR3 totals 12 residues. Germline V CDR1 and CDR2: MNHNS, SASEGT. DNA of the CDR3: TGTGCCAGCAGATTCAGCAATCAGCCCCAGCATTTT. It codes for CASRFSNQPQHF.

This clonotype has a count of ten or more. This chain connects TRBV11-3 to TRBJ2-1; perhaps D is TRBD1 or TRBD2 (5 bases each). CDR3 length: 14 residues. Germline V gene lookup returns CDR1 SGHNT and CDR2 YENEEA. V gave up 0 bases and J gave up 9 bases, with 12 bases separating them. CDR3 amino acids: CASSLDGTKGEQFF. CDR3 nucleotides: TGTGCCAGCAGCTTAGATGGGACGAAGGGTGAGCAGTTCTTC. Supplemented by reference TRBV11-3 and TRBJ2-1, the full variable domain reads EAGVVQSPRYKIIEKKQPVAFWCNPISGHNTLYWYLQNLGQGPELLIRYENEEAVDDSQLPKDRFSAERLKGVDSTLKIQPAELGDSAVYLCASSLDGTKGEQFFGPGTRLTVL.

The chain carries TRBV6-2 or TRBV6-3 and TRBJ2-3; D may be TRBD2 (6 bases). Trimming cost V 2 bases and J 0 bases, with 9 bases left between them. This CDR3 has 15 amino acids. Per germline, CDR1 MNHEY and CDR2 SVGEGT. This CDR3 is CASSYTGVSTDTQYF. CDR3 bases: TGTGCCAGCAGTTACACGGGAGTGAGCACAGATACGCAGTATTTT.

This chain links TRBV21-1 with TRBJ2-3; TRBD1, the table's D call, was not compared with the DNA. TRBV21-1 is a pseudogene locus. The CDR3 runs 18 residues. CDR3 DNA: TGTGCCAGCAGCAAAGAAGTTGGGACAAAACCTCGCACAGATACGCAGTATTTT. It specifies CASSKEVGTKPRTDTQYF.

This clonotype has a handful of counts. The rearrangement uses TRBV10-1 and TRBJ2-1; D call uncertain. The CDR3 is made up of 14 amino acids. Germline V gene data show CDR1 as WNHNN and CDR2 as SYGVQD (reference sequence). V was trimmed by 3 bases and J by 0 bases, leaving 6 bases between them. As DNA, the CDR3 is TGCGCCAGCAGTGACCGGAGCTCCTACAATGAGCAGTTCTTC. It encodes CASSDRSSYNEQFF.

This clonotype came up many times. Germline is not matched at one junction end, which may reflect a read error. The rearrangement links TRBV9 to TRBJ2-3; D possibly corresponds to TRBD2 (6 bases). The germline V gene encodes CDR1 SGDLS and CDR2 YYNGEE. This CDR3 is 12 amino acids long. CDR3: CASSVVGGRPLF. For the CDR3, the DNA is TGTGCCAGCAGCGTAGTTGGTGGGAGGCCTCTTTTT.

This clonotype was seen ten or more times. The chain has TRBV18 and TRBJ2-1; D not certain. The CDR3 totals 12 residues. Germline lookup yields CDR1 KGHSH and CDR2 LQKENI. Trimming took 3 bases from V and 6 from J, leaving 6 bases between them. The CDR3 nucleotides are TGTGCCAGCTCACCCCGTAGCAATGAGCAGTTCTTC. It codes for CASSPRSNEQFF.

The chain links TRBV7-6 to TRBJ2-5, with 10 nucleotides matching TRBD2. In germline, CDR1 is SGHVS, CDR2 FNYEAQ. Trimming took 2 bases from V and 5 from J; bases not matched to a gene: 8. This CDR3 is built from 16 residues. The CDR3 loop is CASSLRSGRAGETQYF. DNA for the CDR3: TGTGCCAGCAGCTTAAGGAGCGGGAGGGCCGGGGAGACCCAGTACTTC.

The chain links TRBV15 to TRBJ2-5; no reliable D call. With 1 base removed from V and 5 bases from J, the gap between germline ends came to 5 bases. CDR1 is LNHNV and CDR2 is YYDKDF in the germline V gene (reference sequence). This CDR3 contains 12 residues. CDR3 in amino acids: CATSRARETQYF. The CDR3 nucleotides read TGTGCCACCAGCAGAGCCCGGGAGACCCAGTACTTC.

The V gene is TRBV5-1, the J gene TRBJ2-5, with 11 bases fitting TRBD2. The CDR3 spans 15 residues. The V gene's germline CDR1 is SGHRS and CDR2 YFSETQ. Trimming removed 2 bases from V and 2 bases from J; junction bases left unmatched: 2. CDR3 sequence: CASSLGTSGQETQYF. The CDR3 DNA sequence: TGCGCCAGCAGCTTAGGGACTAGCGGACAAGAGACCCAGTACTTC.

This clonotype was observed a few times. V usage is TRBV28 and J usage is TRBJ2-4; 9 bases line up with TRBD1. V lost 5 bases and J lost 0; bases outside the gene matches: 8. The CDR3 has 17 residues. Germline V gene sequence: CDR1 MDHEN, CDR2 SYDVKM. CDR3 sequence reads: CASSPRTGALAKNIQYF. The CDR3 DNA follows: TGTGCCAGCAGTCCAAGGACAGGGGCTCTAGCCAAAAACATTCAGTACTTC. Combining the CDR3 with reference TRBV28 and TRBJ2-4 gives the whole variable domain DVKVTQSSRYLVKRTGEKVFLECVQDMDHENMFWYRQDPGLGLRLIYFSYDVKMKEKGDIPEGYSVSREKKERFSLILESASTNQTSMYLCASSPRTGALAKNIQYFGAGTRLSVL.

This clonotype was seen a handful of times. V usage is TRBV27 and J usage is TRBJ1-1, with 8 bases lining up with TRBD1. After removal of 7 bases from V and 8 bases from J, the junction contained 12 bases not matched to a gene. The CDR3 sequence is 14 residues long. Germline lookup yields CDR1 MNHEY and CDR2 SMNVEV (reference sequence). The CDR3 DNA follows: TGTGCCAGCATCTCAGACAGGGGTTTTCCGGAAGCTTTCTTT. Amino acid sequence: CASISDRGFPEAFF.

This clonotype was observed at least ten times. This sequence joins TRBV19 and TRBJ1-5; no clear D gene. Germline lookup yields CDR1 LNHDA and CDR2 SQIVND (reference sequence). This CDR3 comprises 15 residues. The V and J ends lost 7 bases and 5 bases respectively, with 18 bases between them. CDR3 sequence reads: CASTLDSGRDQPQHF. In nucleotides, the CDR3 is TGTGCCAGTACCCTCGACTCCGGGAGGGATCAGCCCCAGCATTTT.

CDR3 sequence (DNA): TGCAGTGCTAGAGCCTCGGTTGGGGCCAACGTCCTGACTTTC. It codes for CSARASVGANVLTF. This chain joins TRBV20-1 and TRBJ2-6, with unresolved D. The CDR3 totals 14 residues. CDR1 is DFQATT, CDR2 SNEGSKA, per germline (reference sequence). Trimming took off 1 base at V and 3 bases at J, with 7 bases between the two ends.